This T cell receptor beta chain was found in a study of identical twins. Regarding the study as a whole: The authors noted that invariant MAIT and iNKT cells could partly confound zero-insertion analyses. Insertions were reduced in abundant cord blood beta clonotypes but not in memory repertoires.

This clonotype has only a few counts. Its matching antigen is unknown. This CDR3 has 15 amino acids. Germline assignment: CDR1 DFQATT and CDR2 SNEGSKA (reference sequence). The V and J ends lost 3 bases and 2 bases respectively, with 11 bases between them. A universal primer binding site was introduced by template switching. The final cDNA contained unique molecular identifiers. Each CDR3 protein gets one entry after TCRdb re-called the 5' RACE reads with MiXCR. The repertoire holds just over 450,000 distinct CDR3 sequences, with about 14% as singletons. The sample also formed part of further work on yellow fever vaccine responses in identical twins.

The TCR was taken from a woman aged 18-30 years in good health. Sequencing was done on a sample of CD4+ T cells sorted from blood. The chain employs TRBV20-1 and TRBJ2-6; D is unresolved. The CDR3 DNA is TGCAGTGCTAGTCCCTTTGGGGCTGGGGCCAACGTCCTGACTTTC. It yields the protein CSASPFGAGANVLTF.